The clone carrying this T cell receptor (beta chain) has more than one count but fewer than ten. Its specificity is unknown. These data belong to a study of beta chain features in type 1 diabetes. Across the study: Healthy donors and patients showed comparable age, gender and cell yields. General study results and limits: Fewer insertions but more deletions were seen at VDJ junctions in type 1 diabetes patients. It was possible that PCR favored shorter templates, equally so in patients and controls.

CDR1 SGHTA and CDR2 FQGNSA come from the germline V gene. The CDR3 runs 16 residues. The V and J ends lost 1 base and 2 bases respectively, with 12 bases between them. Researchers reported sorting CD4+ naive, central memory, regulatory and stem cell-like memory cells via CD45RO/CCR7/CD25/CD127/CD95/CD27. The investigators reverse transcribed all of the isolated RNA, so they sequenced expressed TCRB transcripts. The repertoire was sequenced with immunoSEQ multiplex PCR; TCRdb's copy has only in-frame clones and lacks some. The sample has almost 350,000 clones, less than 10% seen once. V is TRBV7-2 and J is TRBJ1-5; D is uncertain. Sequencing was carried out using central memory CD4+ T cells from blood. The receptor comes from a woman aged 18-29 years in good health. The DNA of the CDR3 is TGTGCCAGCAGCTTAGGTTCCAGGAGCGGCAATCAGCCCCAGCATTTT. This sequence encodes CASSLGSRSGNQPQHF.